The following is a TCR beta chain sequence with its context. The data were taken from a study of T cell changes during pregnancy in multiple sclerosis. Data came from immunoSEQ multiplex PCR; TCRdb stores just in-frame clones and leaves some out. The repertoire holds about 100,000 clones, around 92% seen once, with about 1% in the top ten. V lost 7 bases to trimming and J lost 9 bases; unmatched junction nucleotides: 12. Looked up from germline, CDR1 is MDHEN and CDR2 is SYDVKM. The CDR3 contains 15 residues. The sequenced sample was peripheral blood, obtained before pregnancy. The chain uses TRBV28 and TRBJ2-1; 10 bases agree with TRBD1. This clonotype originated in a female donor with multiple sclerosis, enrolled in a pregnancy study. The DNA for the CDR3 is TGTGCCAGCATTGCGGGGGACAGGGGTTTAAGTGAGCAGTTCTTC. Translated: CASIAGDRGLSEQFF. Based on the CDR3 plus reference TRBV28 and TRBJ2-1, the full variable domain is DVKVTQSSRYLVKRTGEKVFLECVQDMDHENMFWYRQDPGLGLRLIYFSYDVKMKEKGDIPEGYSVSREKKERFSLILESASTNQTSMYLCASIAGDRGLSEQFFGPGTRLTVL.